The present T cell receptor (beta chain) was sequenced within a study of response to subunit inactivated influenza vaccine. Study-wide points: After each seasonal influenza vaccination, few new T cells are recruited, the authors suggested.

Trimming removed 4 bases at V and 9 bases at J, with 22 bases between. This CDR3 spans 16 amino acids. The germline gives CDR1 SGHVS, CDR2 FQNEAQ. This clonotype was picked up a small number of times. No antigen is known for it. TCRdb passed the RT-PCR reads through MiXCR, listing each CDR3 protein once. This sample has over 400,000 distinct CDR3 sequences, with 10% to 11% found just once. The rearrangement uses TRBV7-8 and TRBJ2-1; possibly TRBD1 for D (6 bases). The sample was PBMCs from blood, taken 40 to 50 days after vaccination. The receptor was derived from a middle-aged man who received an inactivated influenza vaccine. CDR3: CASSSQGPLARSEQFF. Here the CDR3 DNA reads TGTGCCAGCAGCTCCCAGGGGCCATTGGCCCGTAGTGAGCAGTTCTTC.